This paragraph reports one TCR beta chain. The data originate from a study of T cell changes during pregnancy in multiple sclerosis. The protocol was immunoSEQ multiplex PCR, while the TCRdb copy is restricted to in-frame clones and leaves out a portion. Of over 50,000 clones in the sample, just under 90% were seen once. J gave up 2 bases and V 4 bases, and 15 bases lay outside the gene matches. CDR3 length: 18 residues. Germline lookup yields CDR1 SGHNT and CDR2 YYREEE (reference sequence). V gene TRBV5-4 combines with J gene TRBJ2-7; 10 bases map to TRBD2. The clonotype originates from a human donor whose cells served as feeder cells for cultures in a pregnancy study. Sequencing input: peripheral blood from another person, used as feeder cells. The CDR3 coding sequence is TGTGCCAGCAGCCCCCTTAGTGTACTAGCGGGGCTACCCTACGAGCAGTACTTC. It specifies CASSPLSVLAGLPYEQYF. The full variable domain, rest sourced from reference TRBV5-4 and TRBJ2-7, is ETGVTQSPTHLIKTRGQQVTLRCSSQSGHNTVSWYQQALGQGPQFIFQYYREEENGRGNFPPRFSGLQFPNYSSELNVNALELDDSALYLCASSPLSVLAGLPYEQYFGPGTRLTVT.